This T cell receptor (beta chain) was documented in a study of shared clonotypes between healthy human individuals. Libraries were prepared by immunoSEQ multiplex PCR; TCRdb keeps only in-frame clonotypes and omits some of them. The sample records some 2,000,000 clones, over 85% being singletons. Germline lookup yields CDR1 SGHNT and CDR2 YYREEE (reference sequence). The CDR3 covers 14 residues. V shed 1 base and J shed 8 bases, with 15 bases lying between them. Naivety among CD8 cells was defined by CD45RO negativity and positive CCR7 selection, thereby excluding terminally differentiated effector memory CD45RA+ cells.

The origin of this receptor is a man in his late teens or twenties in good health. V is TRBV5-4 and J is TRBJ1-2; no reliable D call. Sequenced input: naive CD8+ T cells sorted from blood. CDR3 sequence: CASSLQEGPIGYTF. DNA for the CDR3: TGTGCCAGCAGCTTGCAGGAAGGCCCGATAGGCTACACCTTC.